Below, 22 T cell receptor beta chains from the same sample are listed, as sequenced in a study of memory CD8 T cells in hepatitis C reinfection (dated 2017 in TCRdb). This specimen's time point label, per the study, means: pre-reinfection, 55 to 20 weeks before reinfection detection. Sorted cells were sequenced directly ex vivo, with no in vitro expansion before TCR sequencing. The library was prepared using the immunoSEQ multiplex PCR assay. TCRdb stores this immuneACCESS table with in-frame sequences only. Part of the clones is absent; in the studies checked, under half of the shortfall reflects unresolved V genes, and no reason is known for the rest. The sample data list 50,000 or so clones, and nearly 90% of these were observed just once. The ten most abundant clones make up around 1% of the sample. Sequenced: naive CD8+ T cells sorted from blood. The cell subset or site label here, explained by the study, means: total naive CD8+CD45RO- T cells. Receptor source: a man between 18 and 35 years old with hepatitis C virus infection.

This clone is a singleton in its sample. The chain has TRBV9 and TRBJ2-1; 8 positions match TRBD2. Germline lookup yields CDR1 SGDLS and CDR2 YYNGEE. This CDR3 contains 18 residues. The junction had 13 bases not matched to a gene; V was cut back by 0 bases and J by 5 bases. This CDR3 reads CASSVESGGFLLNNEQFF. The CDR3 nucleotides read TGTGCCAGCAGCGTAGAGAGCGGGGGTTTCCTACTTAACAATGAGCAGTTCTTC.

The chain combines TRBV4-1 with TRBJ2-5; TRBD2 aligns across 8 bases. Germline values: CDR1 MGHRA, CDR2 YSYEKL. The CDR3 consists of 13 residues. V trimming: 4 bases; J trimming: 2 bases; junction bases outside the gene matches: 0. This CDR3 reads CASSRGGQETQYF. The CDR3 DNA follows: TGCGCCAGCAGCCGCGGGGGGCAAGAGACCCAGTACTTC.

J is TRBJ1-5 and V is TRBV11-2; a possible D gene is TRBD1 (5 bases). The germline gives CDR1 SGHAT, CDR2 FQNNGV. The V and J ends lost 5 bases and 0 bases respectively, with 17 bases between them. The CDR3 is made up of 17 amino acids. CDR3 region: CASSLGLGDYSNQPQHF. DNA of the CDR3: TGTGCCAGCAGCCTCGGCCTAGGGGACTATAGCAATCAGCCCCAGCATTTT.

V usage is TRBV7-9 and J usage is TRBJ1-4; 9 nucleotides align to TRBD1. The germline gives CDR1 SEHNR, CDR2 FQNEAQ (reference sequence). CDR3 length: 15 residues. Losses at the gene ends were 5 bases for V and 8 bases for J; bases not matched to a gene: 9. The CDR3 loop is CASSRTDRGQEKLFF. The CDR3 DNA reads TGTGCCAGCAGCCGAACGGACAGGGGTCAGGAAAAACTGTTTTTT.

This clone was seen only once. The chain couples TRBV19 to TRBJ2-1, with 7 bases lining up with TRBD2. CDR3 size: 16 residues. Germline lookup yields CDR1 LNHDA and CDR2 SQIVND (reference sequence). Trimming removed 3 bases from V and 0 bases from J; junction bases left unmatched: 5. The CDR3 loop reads CASSIMGGSSYNEQFF. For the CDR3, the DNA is TGTGCCAGTAGTATCATGGGCGGGAGCTCCTACAATGAGCAGTTCTTC.

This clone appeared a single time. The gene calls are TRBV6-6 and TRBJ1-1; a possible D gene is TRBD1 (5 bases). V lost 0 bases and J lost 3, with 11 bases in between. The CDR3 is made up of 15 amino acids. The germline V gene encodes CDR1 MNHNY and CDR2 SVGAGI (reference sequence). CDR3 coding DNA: TGTGCCAGCAGTTACTCGATGGGGGGGGACACTGAAGCTTTCTTT. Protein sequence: CASSYSMGGDTEAFF.

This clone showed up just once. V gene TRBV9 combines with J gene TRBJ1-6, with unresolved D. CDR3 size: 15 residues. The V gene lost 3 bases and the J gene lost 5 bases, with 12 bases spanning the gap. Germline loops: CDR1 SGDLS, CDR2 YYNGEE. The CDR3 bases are TGTGCCAGCAGCGAGGGAGTAAGTAATAATTCACCCCTCCACTTT. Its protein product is CASSEGVSNNSPLHF.

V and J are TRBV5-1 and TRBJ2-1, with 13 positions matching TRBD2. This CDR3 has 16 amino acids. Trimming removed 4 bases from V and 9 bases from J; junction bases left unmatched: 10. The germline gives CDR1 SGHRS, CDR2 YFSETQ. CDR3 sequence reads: CASSVGTSGKIGEQFF. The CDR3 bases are TGCGCCAGCAGCGTGGGGACTAGCGGGAAGATAGGTGAGCAGTTCTTC.

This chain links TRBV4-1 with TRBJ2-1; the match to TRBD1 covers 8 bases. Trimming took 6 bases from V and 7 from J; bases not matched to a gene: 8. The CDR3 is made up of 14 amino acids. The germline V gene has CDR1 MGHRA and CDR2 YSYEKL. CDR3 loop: CASSPWTGTNEQFF. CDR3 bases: TGCGCCAGCAGTCCATGGACAGGGACGAATGAGCAGTTCTTC.

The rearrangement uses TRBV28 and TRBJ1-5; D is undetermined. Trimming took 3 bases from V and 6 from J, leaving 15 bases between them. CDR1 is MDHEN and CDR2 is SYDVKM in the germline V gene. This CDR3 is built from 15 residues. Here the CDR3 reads CASSFRPASVQPQHF. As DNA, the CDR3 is TGTGCCAGCAGTTTCCGGCCTGCTAGCGTTCAGCCCCAGCATTTT.

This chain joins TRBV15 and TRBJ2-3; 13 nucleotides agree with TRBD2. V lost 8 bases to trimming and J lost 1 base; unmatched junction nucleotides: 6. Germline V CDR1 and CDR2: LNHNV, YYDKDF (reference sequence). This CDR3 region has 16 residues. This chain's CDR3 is CATGLAGVWGTDTQYF. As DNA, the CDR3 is TGTGCCACCGGACTAGCGGGAGTGTGGGGCACAGATACGCAGTATTTT.

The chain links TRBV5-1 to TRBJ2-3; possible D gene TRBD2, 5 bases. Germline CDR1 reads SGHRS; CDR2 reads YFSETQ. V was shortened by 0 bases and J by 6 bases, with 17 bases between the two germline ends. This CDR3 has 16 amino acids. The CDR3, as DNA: TGCGCCAGCAGCTTGGAATCGCCGCTAGCAGACGATACGCAGTATTTT. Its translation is CASSLESPLADDTQYF.

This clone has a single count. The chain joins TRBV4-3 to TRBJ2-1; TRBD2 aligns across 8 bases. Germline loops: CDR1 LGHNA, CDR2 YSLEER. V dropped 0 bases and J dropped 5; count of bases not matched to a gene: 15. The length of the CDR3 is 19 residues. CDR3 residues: CASSQDRVGGATLHNEQFF. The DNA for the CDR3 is TGCGCCAGCAGCCAAGATAGGGTCGGGGGGGCCACACTACACAATGAGCAGTTCTTC.

The CDR3 loop is CASSSGLAAYEQYF. DNA for the CDR3: TGTGCCAGTAGTTCCGGACTAGCGGCCTACGAGCAGTACTTC. The chain joins TRBV19 to TRBJ2-7; 10 bases map to TRBD2. Trimming cost V 5 bases and J 2 bases; bases outside gene matches: 3. The CDR3 has 14 residues. Germline-derived CDR1 and CDR2 are LNHDA and SQIVND (reference sequence).

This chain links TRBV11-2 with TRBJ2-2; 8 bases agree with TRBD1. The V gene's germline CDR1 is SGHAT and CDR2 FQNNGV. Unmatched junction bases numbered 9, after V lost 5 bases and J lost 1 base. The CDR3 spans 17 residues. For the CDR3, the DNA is TGTGCCAGCAGCCGAATAGGACAGGGTTTGAACACCGGGGAGCTGTTTTTT. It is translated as CASSRIGQGLNTGELFF.

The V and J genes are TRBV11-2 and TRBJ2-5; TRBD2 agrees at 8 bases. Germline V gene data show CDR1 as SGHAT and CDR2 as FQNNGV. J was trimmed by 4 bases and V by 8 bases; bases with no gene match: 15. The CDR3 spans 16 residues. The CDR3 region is CASLRGIGGARETQYF. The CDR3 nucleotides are TGTGCCAGCCTAAGGGGGATCGGGGGGGCAAGAGAGACCCAGTACTTC.

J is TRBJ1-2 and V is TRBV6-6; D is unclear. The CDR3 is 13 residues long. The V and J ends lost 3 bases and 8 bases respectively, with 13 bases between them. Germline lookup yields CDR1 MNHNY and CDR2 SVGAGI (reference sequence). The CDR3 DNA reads TGTGCCAGCAGTTATCTGGAAAGGGAGGGCTACACCTTC. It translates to CASSYLEREGYTF.

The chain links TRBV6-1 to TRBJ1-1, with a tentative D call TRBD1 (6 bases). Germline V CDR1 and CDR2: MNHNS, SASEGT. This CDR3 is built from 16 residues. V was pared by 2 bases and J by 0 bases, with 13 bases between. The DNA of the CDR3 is TGTGCCAGCAGTGAAAAGGGACACCAGTTGAACACTGAAGCTTTCTTT. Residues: CASSEKGHQLNTEAFF.

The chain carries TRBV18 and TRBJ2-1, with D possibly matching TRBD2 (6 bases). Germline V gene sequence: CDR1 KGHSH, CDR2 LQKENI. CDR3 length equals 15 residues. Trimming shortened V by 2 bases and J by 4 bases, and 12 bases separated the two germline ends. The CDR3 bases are TGTGCCAGCTCACCAATTAGCGGTTCTTACAATGAGCAGTTCTTC. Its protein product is CASSPISGSYNEQFF.

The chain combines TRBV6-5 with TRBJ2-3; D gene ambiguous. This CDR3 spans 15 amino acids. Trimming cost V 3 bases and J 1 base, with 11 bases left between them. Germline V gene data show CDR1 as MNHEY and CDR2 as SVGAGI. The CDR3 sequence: CASSYSPFGTDTQYF. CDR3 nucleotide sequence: TGTGCCAGCAGTTATAGCCCTTTTGGCACAGATACGCAGTATTTT.

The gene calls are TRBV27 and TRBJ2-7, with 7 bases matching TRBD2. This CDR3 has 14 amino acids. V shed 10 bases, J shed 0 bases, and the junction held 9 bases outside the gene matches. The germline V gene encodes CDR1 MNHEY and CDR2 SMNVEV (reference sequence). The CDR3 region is CATSLGGDSYEQYF. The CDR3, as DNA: TGTGCCACCTCCCTGGGAGGGGACTCCTACGAGCAGTACTTC.

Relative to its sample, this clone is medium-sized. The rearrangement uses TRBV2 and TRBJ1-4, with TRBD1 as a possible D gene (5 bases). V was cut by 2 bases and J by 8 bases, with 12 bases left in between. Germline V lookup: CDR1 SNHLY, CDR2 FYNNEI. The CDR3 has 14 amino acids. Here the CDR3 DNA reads TGTGCCAGCAGTGAACCCCAGGGTAGAGAAAAACTGTTTTTT. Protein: CASSEPQGREKLFF.